The T cell receptor beta chain under discussion was sequenced for a study of shared clonotypes between healthy human individuals. From germline, CDR1 is MNHEY and CDR2 SMNVEV (reference sequence). This CDR3 contains 13 residues. V dropped 8 bases and J dropped 7 bases, with 14 bases sitting between them. The assay was immunoSEQ multiplex PCR, and TCRdb's table has in-frame clones only and misses some. The repertoire holds 700,000 to 950,000 clones, with around 96% as singletons. CD8 cells regarded as naive lacked CD45RO, were positively chosen for CCR7, and omitted terminally differentiated effector memory CD45RA+ cells.

The origin of this receptor is a man aged 25 to 40 in good health. The chain couples TRBV27 to TRBJ2-2; TRBD1 is a possible D gene (6 bases). The sample taken for sequencing was naive CD8+ T cells sorted from blood. CDR3 sequence reads: CASSQGWVGELFF. In DNA, the CDR3 is TGTGCCAGCTCCCAGGGGTGGGTCGGGGAGCTGTTTTTT.